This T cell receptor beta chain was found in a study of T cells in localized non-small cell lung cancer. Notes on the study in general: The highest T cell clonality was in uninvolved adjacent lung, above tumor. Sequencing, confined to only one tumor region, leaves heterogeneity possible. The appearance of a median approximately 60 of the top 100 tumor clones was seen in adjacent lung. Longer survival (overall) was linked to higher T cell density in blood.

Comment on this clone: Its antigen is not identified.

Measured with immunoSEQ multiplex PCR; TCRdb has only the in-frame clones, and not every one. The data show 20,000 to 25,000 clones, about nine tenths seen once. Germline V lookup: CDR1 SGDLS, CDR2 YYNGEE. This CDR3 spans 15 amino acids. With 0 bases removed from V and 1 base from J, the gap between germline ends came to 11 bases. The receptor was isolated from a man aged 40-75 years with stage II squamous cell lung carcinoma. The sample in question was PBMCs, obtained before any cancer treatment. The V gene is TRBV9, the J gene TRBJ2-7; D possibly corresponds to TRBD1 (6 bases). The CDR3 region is CASSVEAGVSYEQYF. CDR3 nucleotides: TGTGCCAGCAGCGTAGAGGCAGGGGTGTCCTACGAGCAGTACTTC.